This TCR beta chain emerged from a study of blood T cell repertoires in COVID-19. About the research overall: Samples representing acute and convalescent COVID-19 were sourced from the United States, Italy and Spain. The cDNA or gDNA used as material had been derived from T cells, B-cell-depleted T cells, or PBMCs.

This CDR3 region has 15 residues. The germline V gene encodes CDR1 SGDLS and CDR2 YYNGEE. The ends lost 3 bases at V and 0 bases at J; junction bases unmatched: 4. How the authors handled the data: Amplification of reference gene primers was used by the study to estimate nucleated cell counts. The protocol was immunoSEQ multiplex PCR, while the TCRdb copy is restricted to in-frame clones and leaves out a portion. The V and J calls and clone size come from that table; D and trimming were worked out from the DNA. The table records about 150,000 clones, about 83% of them present only once. The sequenced sample was peripheral blood. The chain joins TRBV9 to TRBJ2-7; 9 positions match TRBD1. The clonotype was recovered from a woman aged 70-85 years who had recovered from COVID-19. The DNA of the CDR3 is TGTGCCAGCAGCGCCCGGGACAGGGACTCCTACGAGCAGTACTTC. It codes for CASSARDRDSYEQYF.